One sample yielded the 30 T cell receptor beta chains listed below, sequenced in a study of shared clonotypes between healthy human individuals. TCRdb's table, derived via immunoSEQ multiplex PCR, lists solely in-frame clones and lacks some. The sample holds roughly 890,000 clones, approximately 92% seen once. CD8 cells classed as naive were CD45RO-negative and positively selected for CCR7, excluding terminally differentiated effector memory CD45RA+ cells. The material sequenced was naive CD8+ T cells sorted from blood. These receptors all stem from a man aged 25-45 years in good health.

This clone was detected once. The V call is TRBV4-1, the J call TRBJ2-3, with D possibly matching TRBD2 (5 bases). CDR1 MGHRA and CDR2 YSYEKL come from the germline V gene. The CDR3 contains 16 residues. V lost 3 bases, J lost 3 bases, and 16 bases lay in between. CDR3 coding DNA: TGCGCCAGCAGCCACCTGGGAGATGACTTGACAGATACGCAGTATTTT. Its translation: CASSHLGDDLTDTQYF.

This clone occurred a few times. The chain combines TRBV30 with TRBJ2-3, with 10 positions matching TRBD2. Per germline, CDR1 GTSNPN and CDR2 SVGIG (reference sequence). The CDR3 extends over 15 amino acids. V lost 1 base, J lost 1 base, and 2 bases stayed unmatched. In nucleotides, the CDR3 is TGTGCCTGGAGTGCCGGGACTAGCGGCACAGATACGCAGTATTTT. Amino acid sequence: CAWSAGTSGTDTQYF.

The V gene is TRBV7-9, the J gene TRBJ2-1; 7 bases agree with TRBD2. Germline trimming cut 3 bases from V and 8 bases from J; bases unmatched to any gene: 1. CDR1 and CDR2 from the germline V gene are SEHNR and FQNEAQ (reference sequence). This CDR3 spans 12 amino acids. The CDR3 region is CASSFGGDEQFF. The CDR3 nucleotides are TGTGCCAGCAGCTTTGGGGGGGATGAGCAGTTCTTC.

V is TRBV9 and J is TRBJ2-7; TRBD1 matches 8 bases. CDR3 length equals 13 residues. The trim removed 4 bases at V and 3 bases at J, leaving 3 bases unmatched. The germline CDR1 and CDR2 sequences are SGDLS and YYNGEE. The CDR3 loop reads CASSRTGFYEQYF. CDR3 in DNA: TGTGCCAGCAGCCGGACAGGGTTCTACGAGCAGTACTTC.

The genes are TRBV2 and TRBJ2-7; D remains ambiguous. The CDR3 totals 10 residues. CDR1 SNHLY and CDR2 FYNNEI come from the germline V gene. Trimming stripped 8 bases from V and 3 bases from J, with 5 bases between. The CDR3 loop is CASSHYEQYF. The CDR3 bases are TGTGCCAGCTCCCACTACGAGCAGTACTTC.

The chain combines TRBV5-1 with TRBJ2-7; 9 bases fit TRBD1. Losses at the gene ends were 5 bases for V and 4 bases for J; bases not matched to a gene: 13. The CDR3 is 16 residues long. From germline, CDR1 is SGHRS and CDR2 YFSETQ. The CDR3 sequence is CASSGGQGRVVYEQYF. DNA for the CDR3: TGCGCCAGCAGTGGGGGACAGGGACGGGTTGTATACGAGCAGTACTTC.

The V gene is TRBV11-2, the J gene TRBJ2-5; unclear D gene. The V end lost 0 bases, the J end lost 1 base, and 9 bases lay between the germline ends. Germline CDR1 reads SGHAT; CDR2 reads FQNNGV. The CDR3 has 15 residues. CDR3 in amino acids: CASSLEPSLQETQYF. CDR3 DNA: TGTGCCAGCAGCTTAGAACCAAGTCTCCAAGAGACCCAGTACTTC.

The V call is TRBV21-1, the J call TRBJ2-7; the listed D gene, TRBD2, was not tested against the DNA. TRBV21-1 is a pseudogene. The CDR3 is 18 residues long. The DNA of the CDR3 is TGTGCCAGCAGCAACACCCCTATAAGCGGGAGGCGAGGGTACGAGCAGTACTTC. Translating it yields CASSNTPISGRRGYEQYF.

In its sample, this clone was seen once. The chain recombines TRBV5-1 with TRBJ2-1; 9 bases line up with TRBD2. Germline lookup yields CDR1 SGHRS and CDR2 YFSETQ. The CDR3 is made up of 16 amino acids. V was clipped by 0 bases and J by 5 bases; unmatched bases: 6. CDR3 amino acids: CASSLVLAGANNEQFF. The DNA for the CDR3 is TGCGCCAGCAGCTTGGTTTTAGCGGGAGCGAACAATGAGCAGTTCTTC.

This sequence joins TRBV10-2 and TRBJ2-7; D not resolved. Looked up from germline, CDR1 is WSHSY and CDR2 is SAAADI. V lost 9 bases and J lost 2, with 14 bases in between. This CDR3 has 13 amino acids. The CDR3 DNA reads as TGCGCCAGTTCGGGCGGCAGACCCTACGAGCAGTACTTC. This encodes CASSGGRPYEQYF.

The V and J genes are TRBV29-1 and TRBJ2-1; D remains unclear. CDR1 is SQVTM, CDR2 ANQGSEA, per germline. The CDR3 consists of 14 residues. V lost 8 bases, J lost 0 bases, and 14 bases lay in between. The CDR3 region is CSMRQVTSYNEQFF. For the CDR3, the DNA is TGCAGCATGAGACAAGTTACCTCCTACAATGAGCAGTTCTTC.

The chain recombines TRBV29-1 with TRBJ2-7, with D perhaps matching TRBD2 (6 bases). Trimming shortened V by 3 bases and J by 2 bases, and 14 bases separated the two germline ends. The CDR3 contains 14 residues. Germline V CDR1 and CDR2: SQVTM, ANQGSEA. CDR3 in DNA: TGCAGCGTTGACTCAGCGGGTTCTACCTACGAGCAGTACTTC. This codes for CSVDSAGSTYEQYF.

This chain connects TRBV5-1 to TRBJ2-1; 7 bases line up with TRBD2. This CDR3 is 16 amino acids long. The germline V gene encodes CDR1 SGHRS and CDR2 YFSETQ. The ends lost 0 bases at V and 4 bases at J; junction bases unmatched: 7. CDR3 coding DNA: TGCGCCAGCAGCTTGGAACCTAGCGGAGATTACAATGAGCAGTTCTTC. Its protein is CASSLEPSGDYNEQFF. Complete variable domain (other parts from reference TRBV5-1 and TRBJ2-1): KAGVTQTPRYLIKTRGQQVTLSCSPISGHRSVSWYQQTPGQGLQFLFEYFSETQRNKGNFPGRFSGRQFSNSRSEMNVSTLELGDSALYLCASSLEPSGDYNEQFFGPGTRLTVL.

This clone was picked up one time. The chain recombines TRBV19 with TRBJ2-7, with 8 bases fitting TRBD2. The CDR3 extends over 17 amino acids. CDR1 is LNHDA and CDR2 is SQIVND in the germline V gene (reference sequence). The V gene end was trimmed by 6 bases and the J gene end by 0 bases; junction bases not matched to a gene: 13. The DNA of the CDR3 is TGTGCCAGTAGGCCCTCGGGGGGGGGACTGAACTCCTACGAGCAGTACTTC. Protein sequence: CASRPSGGGLNSYEQYF.

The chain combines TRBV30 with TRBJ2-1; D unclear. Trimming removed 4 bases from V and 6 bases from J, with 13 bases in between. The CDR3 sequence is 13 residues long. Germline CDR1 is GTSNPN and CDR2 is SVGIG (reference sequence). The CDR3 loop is CAWMASSSNEQFF. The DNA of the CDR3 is TGTGCCTGGATGGCATCAAGCAGCAATGAGCAGTTCTTC.

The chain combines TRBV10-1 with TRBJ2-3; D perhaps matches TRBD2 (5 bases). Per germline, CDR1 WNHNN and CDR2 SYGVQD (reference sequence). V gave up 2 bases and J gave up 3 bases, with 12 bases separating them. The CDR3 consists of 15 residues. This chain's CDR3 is CASSERAVATDTQYF. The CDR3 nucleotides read TGCGCCAGCAGTGAGAGGGCCGTAGCGACAGATACGCAGTATTTT.

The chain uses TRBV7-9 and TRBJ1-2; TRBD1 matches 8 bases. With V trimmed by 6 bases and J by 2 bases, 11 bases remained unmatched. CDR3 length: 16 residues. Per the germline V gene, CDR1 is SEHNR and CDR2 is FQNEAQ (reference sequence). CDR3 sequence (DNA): TGTGCCAGCAGTTTCCCCTTGACAGGGGAAAACTATGGCTACACCTTC. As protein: CASSFPLTGENYGYTF.

In DNA form, the CDR3 reads TGTGCCATCAGTGGGCGGGCTTCTAACTATGGCTACACCTTC. Its protein is CAISGRASNYGYTF. The chain joins TRBV10-3 to TRBJ1-2, with D hard to call. The ends were cut back, 4 bases at V and 0 bases at J, with 9 bases in the middle. The length of the CDR3 is 14 residues. Germline V CDR1 and CDR2: ENHRY, SYGVKD.

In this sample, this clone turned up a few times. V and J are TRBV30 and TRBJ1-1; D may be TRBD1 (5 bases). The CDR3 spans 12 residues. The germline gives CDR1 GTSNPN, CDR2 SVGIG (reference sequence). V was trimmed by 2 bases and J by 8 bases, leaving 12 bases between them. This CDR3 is CAWSTWGSEAFF. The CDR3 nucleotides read TGTGCCTGGAGTACCTGGGGGTCGGAAGCTTTCTTT.

CDR3 sequence reads: CASSYSGTSEEQYF. CDR3 in DNA: TGTGCCAGCAGTTACTCAGGGACTTCTGAGGAGCAGTACTTC. The chain has TRBV6-5 and TRBJ2-7, with D possibly TRBD2 on 6 matching bases. This CDR3 is built from 14 residues. Trimming shortened V by 0 bases and J by 7 bases, and 13 bases separated the two germline ends. The V gene's germline CDR1 is MNHEY and CDR2 SVGAGI.

The CDR3 spells CASSDGTAYEQYF. CDR3 in DNA: TGTGCCAGCAGTGACGGGACGGCCTACGAGCAGTACTTC. The rearrangement uses TRBV27 and TRBJ2-7, with D possibly being TRBD1 or TRBD2 (5 bases each). The length of the CDR3 is 13 residues. Per germline, CDR1 MNHEY and CDR2 SMNVEV (reference sequence). V was pared by 5 bases and J by 2 bases, with 10 bases between.

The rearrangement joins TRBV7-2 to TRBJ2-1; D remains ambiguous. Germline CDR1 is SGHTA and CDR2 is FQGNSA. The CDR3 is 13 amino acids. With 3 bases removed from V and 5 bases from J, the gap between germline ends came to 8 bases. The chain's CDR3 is CASSFLEHNEQFF. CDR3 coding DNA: TGTGCCAGCAGCTTTCTAGAGCACAATGAGCAGTTCTTC.

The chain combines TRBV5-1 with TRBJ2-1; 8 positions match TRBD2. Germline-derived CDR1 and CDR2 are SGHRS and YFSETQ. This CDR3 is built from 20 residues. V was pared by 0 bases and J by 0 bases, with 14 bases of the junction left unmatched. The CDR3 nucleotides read TGCGCCAGCAGCTTGGCCTCTAGCGGGCTTGTTTCTAGCTCCTACAATGAGCAGTTCTTC. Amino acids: CASSLASSGLVSSSYNEQFF.

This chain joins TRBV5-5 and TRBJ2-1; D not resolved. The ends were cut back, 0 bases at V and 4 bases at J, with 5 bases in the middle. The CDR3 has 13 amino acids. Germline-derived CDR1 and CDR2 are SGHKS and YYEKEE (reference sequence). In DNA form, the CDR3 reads TGTGCCAGCAGCTTGGCGAGGTACAATGAGCAGTTCTTC. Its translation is CASSLARYNEQFF.

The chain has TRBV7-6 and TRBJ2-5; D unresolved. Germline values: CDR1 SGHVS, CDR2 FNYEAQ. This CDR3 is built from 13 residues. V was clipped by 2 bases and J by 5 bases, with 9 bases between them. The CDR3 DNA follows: TGTGCCAGCAGCTTACGGTCCGAGGAGACCCAGTACTTC. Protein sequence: CASSLRSEETQYF.

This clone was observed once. The CDR3 here is CASSTRDRGADTQYF. The CDR3 bases are TGTGCCAGCAGCACCCGGGACAGGGGGGCAGATACGCAGTATTTT. V usage is TRBV5-4 and J usage is TRBJ2-3; 11 nucleotides agree with TRBD1. The CDR3 is made up of 15 amino acids. In germline, CDR1 is SGHNT, CDR2 YYREEE (reference sequence). With V trimmed by 4 bases and J by 4 bases, 5 bases remained unmatched.

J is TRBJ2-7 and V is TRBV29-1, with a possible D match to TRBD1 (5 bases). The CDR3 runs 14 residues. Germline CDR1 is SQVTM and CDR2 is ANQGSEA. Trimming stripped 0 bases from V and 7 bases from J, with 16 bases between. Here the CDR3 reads CSVEDTGFGFEQYF. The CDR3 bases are TGCAGCGTTGAAGATACAGGATTCGGCTTTGAGCAGTACTTC.

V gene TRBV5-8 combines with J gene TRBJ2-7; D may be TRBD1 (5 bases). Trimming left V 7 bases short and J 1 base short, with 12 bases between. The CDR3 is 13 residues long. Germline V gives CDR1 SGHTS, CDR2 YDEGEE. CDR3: CASLRTPSYEQYF. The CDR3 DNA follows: TGTGCCAGCCTTCGGACACCTTCCTACGAGCAGTACTTC. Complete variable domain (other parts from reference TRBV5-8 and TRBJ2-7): EAGVTQSPTHLIKTRGQQATLRCSPISGHTSVYWYQQALGLGLQFLLWYDEGEERNRGNFPPRFSGRQFPNYSSELNVNALELEDSALYLCASLRTPSYEQYFGPGTRLTVT.

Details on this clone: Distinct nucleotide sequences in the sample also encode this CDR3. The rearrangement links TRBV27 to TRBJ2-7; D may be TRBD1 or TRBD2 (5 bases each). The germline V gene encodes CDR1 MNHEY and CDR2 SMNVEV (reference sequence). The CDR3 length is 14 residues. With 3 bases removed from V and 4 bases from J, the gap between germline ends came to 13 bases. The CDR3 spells CASSFGRERYEQYF. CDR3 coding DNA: TGTGCCAGCAGTTTTGGCAGGGAGAGATACGAGCAGTACTTC.

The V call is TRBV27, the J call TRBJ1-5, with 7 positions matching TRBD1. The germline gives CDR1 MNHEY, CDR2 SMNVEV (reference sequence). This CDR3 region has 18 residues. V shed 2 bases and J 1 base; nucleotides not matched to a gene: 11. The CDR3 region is CASSLLGGTDLSNQPQHF. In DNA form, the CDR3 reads TGTGCCAGCAGTTTACTAGGGGGGACAGATTTGAGCAATCAGCCCCAGCATTTT.